The rows below give T cell receptor delta chains drawn from one sample of a study of Vδ1+ human thymocytes. TCRdb fed the multiplex PCR reads into CATT to redo clone calling. The sample carries 20,000 to 25,000 delta-chain clones, about 29% recorded once. Sequences were obtained from Vdelta1+ gamma-delta thymocytes from the thymus. The receptors originated from a boy in the first two years of life who had congenital heart surgery. CDR3s include the opening cysteine and the closing phenylalanine or tryptophan. The D gene is left open where the match is weak. Size is stated for part of the rows, as once, few or many counts, or as a class when the clone is expanded.

j_call,clone_size,v_call,d_call,cdr3_nt,cdr3_aa
TRDJ1,.,TRDV1,.,TGTGCTCTTGGGCGCCCAGGCCTTCCCAAGGGCCCGCGCTGGCAGTACACCGATAAACTCATCTTT,CALGRPGLPKGPRWQYTDKLIF
TRDJ1,many,TRDV1,.,TGTGCTCTTGGGGAACCCAAGCCTCCGATCTGGACCATACGGGGCACCGATAAACTCATCTTT,CALGEPKPPIWTIRGTDKLIF
TRDJ2,many,TRDV1,TRDD3,TGTGCTCTTGGGGAACCTACTGGGGGTCCTCTGACAGCACAACTCTTCTTT,CALGEPTGGPLTAQLFF
TRDJ1,few,TRDV1,TRDD3,TGTGCTCTTGGGGAACGAGCCTATCTTCCTACCACTACTGGGGGATACTGGAAGAGAACCGATAAACTCATCTTT,CALGERAYLPTTTGGYWKRTDKLIF
TRDJ1,.,TRDV1,TRDD3,TGTGCTCTTGGGGAAAAGGGGCTAAGGAATCTGGGGGATTCCCTCAAACTCATCTTT,CALGEKGLRNLGDSLKLIF
TRDJ1,.,TRDV1,TRDD3,TGTGCTCTTGGGGAACTATCGAACTTCCTACTGGGGGATATAAAAAAAGACATCTATGATAAACTCATCTTT,CALGELSNFLLGDIKKDIYDKLIF
TRDJ1,few,TRDV1,TRDD3,TGTGCTCTTGGGGAATTATCCCAAGACAGTACTGGGGGATTCGCCCACACCGATAAACTCATCTTT,CALGELSQDSTGGFAHTDKLIF
TRDJ1,.,TRDV1,.,TGTGCTCTTGGGGAACTCCCCCGGAGGGATAAACTCATCTTT,CALGELPRRDKLIF
TRDJ1,few,TRDV1,.,TGTGCTCTTGGGGAACTCGATACGGCCCCCCACATAGTCGCCGATAAACTCATCTTT,CALGELDTAPHIVADKLIF
TRDJ1,few,TRDV1,.,TGTGCTCTTGGGGACGAATTCGGGGGGTACTCCAACACCGATAAACTCATCTTT,CALGDEFGGYSNTDKLIF
TRDJ1,.,TRDV1,.,TGTGCTCTTGGGGATGGCTGTCGGCAGTACCCCGATAAACTCATCTTT,CALGDGCRQYPDKLIF
TRDJ1,.,TRDV1,TRDD3,TGTGCTCTTGGGGAGCCCTACCTACTCTCCGGTACTGGGGGATACGAGTACACCGATAAATTCATCTTT,CALGEPYLLSGTGGYEYTDKFIF
TRDJ1,few,TRDV1,.,TGTGCTCTTACCTTCCAGCTGGAGGATACTTACTACACCGATAAACTCATCTTT,CALTFQLEDTYYTDKLIF
TRDJ1,few,TRDV1,.,TGTGCTCTTGGGGAAAGGGATGGGGGCCTGTACACCGATAAACTCATCTTT,CALGERDGGLYTDKLIF
TRDJ1,few,TRDV1,.,TGTGCTCTTGGGGAATGGGGGACCGATAAACTCATCTTT,CALGEWGTDKLIF
TRDJ1,few,TRDV1,.,TGTGCTCTTGGGGAACGCGTAGTGGGCCACTTCGATCAGCAGATTCAGTACACCGATAAACTCATCTTT,CALGERVVGHFDQQIQYTDKLIF
TRDJ1,.,TRDV1,TRDD3,TGTGCTCTTGGGGATCGGCCCTTTACCTCCGTACTGGGGGATACCCGGCCCACCGATAAACTCATCTTT,CALGDRPFTSVLGDTRPTDKLIF
TRDJ1,.,TRDV1,.,TGTGCTCTTGGGGATACGAGCCTTCCCGAAGGGTCCGACTCGACTCTCATCTTT,CALGDTSLPEGSDSTLIF
TRDJ1,.,TRDV1,TRDD2,TGTGCTCTTGGGGAACCGGCCTTCCTACCGGGGACCTCCGACACCGATAAACTCATCTTT,CALGEPAFLPGTSDTDKLIF
TRDJ1,.,TRDV1,.,TGTGCCCTTGGGGAACTACTTGATCTACGAGGGATAGAAACCGATAAACTCATCTTT,CALGELLDLRGIETDKLIF
TRDJ1,.,TRDV1,TRDD3,TGTGCTCTTGGGGAACTAGTGACCTCTGGGGGATCGACCACATGTAAACTCATCTTT,CALGELVTSGGSTTCKLIF
TRDJ1,.,TRDV1,TRDD3,TGTGCTCTTGGGGGTTTACTGGGGGATACGCCTAAACTCATCTTT,CALGGLLGDTPKLIF
TRDJ1,.,TRDV1,.,TGTGCTCTTGGGGAATCGGCCTTCCTACGCGATAAGGTGGGGGATAAGCCCACCGATAAACTCATCTTT,CALGESAFLRDKVGDKPTDKLIF
TRDJ1,few,TRDV1,.,TGTGCTCTTGGGGAACTAAAGCTCGCGGTTGCGGGGACCGATAAACTCATCTTT,CALGELKLAVAGTDKLIF
TRDJ1,.,TRDV1,TRDD3,TGTGCTCTTGGGGAACTATCGCCTTCGCGAGCCGTGGGGGATACGCAGCCGCTGGGCCCTAATAAACTCATCTTT,CALGELSPSRAVGDTQPLGPNKLIF
TRDJ1,few,TRDV1,.,TGTGCTCTTGGGGACCTCTTCCGCCGAAGTACTCTCACCGATAAACTCATCTTT,CALGDLFRRSTLTDKLIF
TRDJ1,.,TRDV1,TRDD3,TGTGCTCTTGGGGAAGAGGGACTAAGCGCCGGAAGTTTCTGGGGGTCCATTCCGTACACCGATAAACTCATCTTT,CALGEEGLSAGSFWGSIPYTDKLIF
TRDJ1,.,TRDV1,.,TGTGCTCTTGGGGATCCTTACCTGTACACTGATAAACTCATCTTT,CALGDPYLYTDKLIF
TRDJ1,.,TRDV1,TRDD3,TGTGCTCTTGGGGAACTAAGGGAGAGCACCGTACTGGGGGACAATCCTTACACCGATAAACTCATCTTT,CALGELRESTVLGDNPYTDKLIF
TRDJ1,few,TRDV1,TRDD3,TGTGCTCTTGGGGACTCTGTACTGGGGCACCATGGGCGGTACACCGATAAACTCATCTTT,CALGDSVLGHHGRYTDKLIF
TRDJ1,.,TRDV1,TRDD3,TGTGCTCTTGGGGCAATGGGGGAACCCCTGTACACCGATAAACTCATCTTT,CALGAMGEPLYTDKLIF
TRDJ1,once,TRDV1,.,TGTGCTCTTGGGGAATATCGCCTGGCCTACGAGCCGAAACTCATCTTT,CALGEYRLAYEPKLIF
TRDJ1,few,TRDV1,.,TGTGCTCTTGGGGAATGTAGGTCCTACGGGACGGATACAGACACCGATAAACTCATCTTT,CALGECRSYGTDTDTDKLIF
TRDJ1,.,TRDV1,.,TGTGCTCTTGGGGAAGGCCACTTCCTACCCGGGGGGATATGGAGGGTGACCGATAAACTCATCTTT,CALGEGHFLPGGIWRVTDKLIF
TRDJ1,few,TRDV1,.,TGTGCTCTTGGGGTAGAGAGTCCTACGTACTGGGGAAAGGTGGCCACCGATAAACTCATCTTT,CALGVESPTYWGKVATDKLIF
TRDJ1,few,TRDV1,TRDD2,TGTGCTCTTGGGGGTCATCCGCTTCCTACAGCAAGGGGATTAAGCTGGTACACCGATAAACTCATCTTT,CALGGHPLPTARGLSWYTDKLIF
TRDJ1,.,TRDV1,TRDD3,TGTGCTCTTGGGGGTTTCCACTGGGGGATACCTCCCACCGATAAACTCATCTTT,CALGGFHWGIPPTDKLIF
TRDJ1,.,TRDV1,TRDD3,TGTGCTCTTGGGGGACTAATTGTACTGGGGGACTACACCGATAAACTCATCTTT,CALGGLIVLGDYTDKLIF
TRDJ1,.,TRDV1,.,TGTGCTCTTGGGGACGGCCACACCGATAAACTCATCTTT,CALGDGHTDKLIF
TRDJ1,.,TRDV1,TRDD3,TGTGCTCTTGGGGAATTCAACTCCTACTCTTGGGGGATACGGTCCCATAAACTCATCTTT,CALGEFNSYSWGIRSHKLIF
TRDJ1,.,TRDV1,.,TGTGCTCTTGGGGAACGGGGGGGCCTTCCAACGAACCCCGCTGTGTACACCGATAAACTCATCTTT,CALGERGGLPTNPAVYTDKLIF
TRDJ1,.,TRDV1,TRDD3,TGTGCTCTTGGGGAGGGGGTTCGGCCCCTTTACCCCTTACTGGGGGATACAAGCGATAAACTCATCTTT,CALGEGVRPLYPLLGDTSDKLIF
TRDJ1,few,TRDV1,.,TGTGCTCTTGGGGCCCACAGATCCCTTGATACGCGTATCAAGAGTAAACGGGACACCGATAAACTCATCTTT,CALGAHRSLDTRIKSKRDTDKLIF